This paragraph reports one TCR beta chain. Antigen: not known. Using immunoSEQ multiplex PCR, the repertoire was profiled, and TCRdb retains in-frame clones only, with some absent. The table includes 1,500,000 or so clones, about 96% detected once. These data are taken from a study of shared clonotypes between healthy human individuals. Overall study findings and caveats: When compared with the clonotypes that were shared by all four sorted-subset donors, the non-shared clonotypes turned out to have lower generation probabilities.

CDR3 length: 17 residues. The receptor's source is a man between 25 and 39 years old in good health. Source material: naive CD4+ T cells sorted from blood. Subset described: CD45RA+ positively selected. The chain combines TRBV1 with TRBJ2-1; TRBD2, the D gene given by the table, was not confirmed from the DNA. TRBV1 is a pseudogene locus. CDR3 nucleotides: TGCACCAGCAGCCAAGATAAGCGGGGTGGGAGGAGGGATGAGCAGTTCTTC. As protein: CTSSQDKRGGRRDEQFF.